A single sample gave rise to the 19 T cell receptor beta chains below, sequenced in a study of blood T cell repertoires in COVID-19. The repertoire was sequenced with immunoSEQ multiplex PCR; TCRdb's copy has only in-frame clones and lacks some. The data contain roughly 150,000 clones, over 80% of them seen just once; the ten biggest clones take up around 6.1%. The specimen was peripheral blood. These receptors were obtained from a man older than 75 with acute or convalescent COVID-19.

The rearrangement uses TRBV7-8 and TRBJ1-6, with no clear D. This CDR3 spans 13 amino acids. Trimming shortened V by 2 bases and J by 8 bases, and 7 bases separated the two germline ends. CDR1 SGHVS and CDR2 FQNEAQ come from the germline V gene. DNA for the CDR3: TGTGCCAGCAGCTTACTGTCCGATTCACCCCTCCACTTT. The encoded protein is CASSLLSDSPLHF.

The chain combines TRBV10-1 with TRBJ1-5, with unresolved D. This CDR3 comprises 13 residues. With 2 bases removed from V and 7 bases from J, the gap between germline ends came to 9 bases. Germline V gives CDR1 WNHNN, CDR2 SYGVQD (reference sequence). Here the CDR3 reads CASSENEGQPQHF. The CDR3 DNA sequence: TGCGCCAGCAGTGAGAATGAGGGCCAGCCCCAGCATTTT.

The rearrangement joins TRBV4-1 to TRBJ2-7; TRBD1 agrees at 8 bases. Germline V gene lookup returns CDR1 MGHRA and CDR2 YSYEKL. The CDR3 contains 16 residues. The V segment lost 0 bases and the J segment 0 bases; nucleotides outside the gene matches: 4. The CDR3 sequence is CASSQEDRGFSYEQYF. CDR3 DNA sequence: TGCGCCAGCAGCCAAGAAGACAGGGGATTCTCCTACGAGCAGTACTTC.

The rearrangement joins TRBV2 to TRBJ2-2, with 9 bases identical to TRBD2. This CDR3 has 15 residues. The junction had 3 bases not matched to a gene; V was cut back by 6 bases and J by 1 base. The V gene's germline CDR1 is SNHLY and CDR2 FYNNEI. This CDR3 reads CASSLAGMNTGELFF. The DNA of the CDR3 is TGTGCCAGCAGCCTAGCGGGGATGAACACCGGGGAGCTGTTTTTT.

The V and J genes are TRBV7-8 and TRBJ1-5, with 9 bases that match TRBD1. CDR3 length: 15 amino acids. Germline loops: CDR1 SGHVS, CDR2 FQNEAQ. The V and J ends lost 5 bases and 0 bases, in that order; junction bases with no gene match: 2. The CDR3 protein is CASSRGQGSNQPQHF. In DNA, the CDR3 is TGTGCCAGCAGCCGGGGACAGGGTAGCAATCAGCCCCAGCATTTT. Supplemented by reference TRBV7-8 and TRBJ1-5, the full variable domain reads GAGVSQSPRYKVAKRGQDVALRCDPISGHVSLFWYQQALGQGPEFLTYFQNEAQLDKSGLPSDRFFAERPEGSVSTLKIQRTQQEDSAVYLCASSRGQGSNQPQHFGDGTRLSIL.

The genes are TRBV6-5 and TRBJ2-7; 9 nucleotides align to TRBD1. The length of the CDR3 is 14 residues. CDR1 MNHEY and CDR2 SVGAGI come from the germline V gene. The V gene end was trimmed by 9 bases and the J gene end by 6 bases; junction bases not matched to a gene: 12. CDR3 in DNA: TGTGCCAGTAGCTTTGAGGACAGGGGACGCGAGCAGTACTTC. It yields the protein CASSFEDRGREQYF.

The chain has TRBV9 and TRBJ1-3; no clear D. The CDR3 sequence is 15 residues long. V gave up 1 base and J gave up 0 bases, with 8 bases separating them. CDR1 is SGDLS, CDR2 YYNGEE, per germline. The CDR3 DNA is TGTGCCAGCAGCGTACAGGCCGTCTCTGGAAACACCATATATTTT. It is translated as CASSVQAVSGNTIYF.

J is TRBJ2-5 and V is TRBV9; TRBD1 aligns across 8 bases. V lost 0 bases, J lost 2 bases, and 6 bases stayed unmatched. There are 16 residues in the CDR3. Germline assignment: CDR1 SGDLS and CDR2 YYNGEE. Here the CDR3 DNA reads TGTGCCAGCAGCGTAGCTGTCGGACAGGGACAAGAGACCCAGTACTTC. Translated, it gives CASSVAVGQGQETQYF.

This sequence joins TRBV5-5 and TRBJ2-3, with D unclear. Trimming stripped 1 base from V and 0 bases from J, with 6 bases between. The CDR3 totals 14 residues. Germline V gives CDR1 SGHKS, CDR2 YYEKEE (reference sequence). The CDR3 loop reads CASSLIPSTDTQYF. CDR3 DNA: TGTGCCAGCAGCTTGATCCCGAGCACAGATACGCAGTATTTT.

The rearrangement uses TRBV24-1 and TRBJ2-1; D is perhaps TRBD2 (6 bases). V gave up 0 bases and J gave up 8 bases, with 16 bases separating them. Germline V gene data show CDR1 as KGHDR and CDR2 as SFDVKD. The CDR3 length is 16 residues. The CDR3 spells CATSDLKPGTLDEQFF. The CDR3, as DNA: TGTGCCACCAGTGATTTGAAGCCAGGGACTTTGGATGAGCAGTTCTTC.

The CDR3 protein is CASSELRGNTEAFF. The CDR3 coding sequence is TGTGCCAGCAGTGAACTCCGGGGTAACACTGAAGCTTTCTTT. The gene calls are TRBV2 and TRBJ1-1; D ambiguous. CDR3 length: 14 residues. Per germline, CDR1 SNHLY and CDR2 FYNNEI. V was trimmed by 2 bases and J by 2 bases, leaving 9 bases between them. The whole variable domain, filled in from reference TRBV2 and TRBJ1-1, reads EPEVTQTPSHQVTQMGQEVILRCVPISNHLYFYWYRQILGQKVEFLVSFYNNEISEKSEIFDDQFSVERPDGSNFTLKIRSTKLEDSAMYFCASSELRGNTEAFFGQGTRLTVV.

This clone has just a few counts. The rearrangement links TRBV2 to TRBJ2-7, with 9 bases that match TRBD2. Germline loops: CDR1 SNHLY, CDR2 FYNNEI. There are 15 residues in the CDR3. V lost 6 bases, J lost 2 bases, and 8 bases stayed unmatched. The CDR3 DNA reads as TGTGCCAGCAGATTCCTAGCGGGGATTACCTACGAGCAGTACTTC. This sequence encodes CASRFLAGITYEQYF.

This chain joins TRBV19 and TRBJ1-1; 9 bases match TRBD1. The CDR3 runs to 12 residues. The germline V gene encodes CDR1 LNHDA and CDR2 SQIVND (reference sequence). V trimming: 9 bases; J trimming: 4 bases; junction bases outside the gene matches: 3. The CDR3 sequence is CASNRGLTEAFF. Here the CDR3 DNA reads TGTGCCAGCAACAGGGGGCTCACTGAAGCTTTCTTT. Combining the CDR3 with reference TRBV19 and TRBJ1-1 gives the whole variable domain DGGITQSPKYLFRKEGQNVTLSCEQNLNHDAMYWYRQDPGQGLRLIYYSQIVNDFQKGDIAEGYSVSREKKESFPLTVTSAQKNPTAFYLCASNRGLTEAFFGQGTRLTVV.

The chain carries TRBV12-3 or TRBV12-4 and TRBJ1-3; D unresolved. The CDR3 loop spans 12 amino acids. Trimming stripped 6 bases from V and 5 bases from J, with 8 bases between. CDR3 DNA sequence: TGTGCCAGCAGGTTCGACAGAAACACCATATATTTT. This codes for CASRFDRNTIYF.

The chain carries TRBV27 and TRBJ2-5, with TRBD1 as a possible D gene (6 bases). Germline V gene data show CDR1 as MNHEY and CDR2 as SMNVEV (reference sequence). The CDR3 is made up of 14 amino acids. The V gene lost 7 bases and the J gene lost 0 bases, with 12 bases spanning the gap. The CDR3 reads CASKDRRYQETQYF. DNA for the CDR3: TGTGCCAGCAAGGACAGACGGTACCAAGAGACCCAGTACTTC.

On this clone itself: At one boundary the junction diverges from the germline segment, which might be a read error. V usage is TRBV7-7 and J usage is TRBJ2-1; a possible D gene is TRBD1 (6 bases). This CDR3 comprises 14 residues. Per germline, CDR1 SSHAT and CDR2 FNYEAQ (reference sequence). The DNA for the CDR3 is TGTGCTAGCAGCTTGGGGGCTTCCTACAATGAGCAGTTCTTC. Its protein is CASSLGASYNEQFF.

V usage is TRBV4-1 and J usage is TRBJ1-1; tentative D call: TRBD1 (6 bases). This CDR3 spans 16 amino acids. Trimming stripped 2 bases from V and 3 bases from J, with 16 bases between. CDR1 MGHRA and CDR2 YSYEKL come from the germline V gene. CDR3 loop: CASSQTPQGRYTEAFF. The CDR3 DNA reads TGCGCCAGCAGCCAAACACCACAGGGTAGGTACACTGAAGCTTTCTTT.

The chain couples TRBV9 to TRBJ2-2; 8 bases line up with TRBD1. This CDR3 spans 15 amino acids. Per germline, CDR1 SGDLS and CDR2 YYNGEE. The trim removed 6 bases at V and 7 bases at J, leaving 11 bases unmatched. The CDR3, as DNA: TGTGCCAGCAATACCGAGGACAGGGTGAGCGGGGAGCTGTTTTTT. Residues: CASNTEDRVSGELFF.

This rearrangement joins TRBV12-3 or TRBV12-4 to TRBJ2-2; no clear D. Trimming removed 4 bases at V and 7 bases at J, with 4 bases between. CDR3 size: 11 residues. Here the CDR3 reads CASSSVGELFF. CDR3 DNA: TGTGCCAGCAGTTCGGTCGGGGAGCTGTTTTTT.